Only one count was recorded for the clone carrying this T cell receptor (beta chain). This entry comes from a study of early T cells in non-severe SARS-CoV-2 infection. Looking at the study overall: RNA in bulk from unsorted whole blood was sequenced, and chains were unpaired.

The TCR library protocol attached unique molecular identifiers to the individual cDNA molecules. TCRdb fed the 5' RACE reads into MiXCR, producing one record per CDR3 protein. The data hold 50,000 to 80,000 distinct CDR3 sequences, with 7% to 9.5% observed a single time. Looked up from germline, CDR1 is SGHDT and CDR2 is YYEEEE. The CDR3 loop spans 17 amino acids. The V end was cut by 0 bases, the J end by 1 base, with 16 bases between. The TCR originated in an adult who was a healthcare worker with PCR-confirmed SARS-CoV-2 infection or an uninfected control (not recorded which). Sequences were derived from whole blood, sampled at baseline. This chain links TRBV5-6 with TRBJ1-1; D is unclear. The CDR3 loop is CASSLAPLLYRNTEAFF. In DNA, the CDR3 is TGTGCCAGCAGCTTGGCCCCCTTGCTTTACAGGAACACTGAAGCTTTCTTT.